This record concerns one T cell receptor beta chain sequence. Its antigen is as yet unknown. Deletions cut 4 bases from V and 4 bases from J, with 16 bases between. The CDR3 extends over 15 amino acids. CDR1 SGHTA and CDR2 FQGNSA come from the germline V gene. The sample belongs to a study of breast tumors, draining lymph nodes, adjacent tissues. TCRdb itself ran the multiplex PCR reads through MiXCR, one entry per CDR3 protein. The table records 50,000 to 75,000 distinct CDR3 sequences, roughly 59% of them present only once. Study results and caveats: Compared with lymph nodes, tumors were less diverse; compared with nontumor tissue, more.

This chain links TRBV7-2 with TRBJ1-1, with D tentatively TRBD1 (5 bases). Sequencing input: breast tumor tissue. This receptor was obtained from a female donor with breast cancer. Some clones in this sample may be carry-over from other donors' samples. CDR3 sequence (DNA): TGTGCCAGCAGCTCCTATCAGGGAACTGGCACTGAAGCTTTCTTT. Translated: CASSSYQGTGTEAFF. The variable domain in full, completed from reference TRBV7-2 and TRBJ1-1, reads GAGVSQSPSNKVTEKGKDVELRCDPISGHTALYWYRQSLGQGLEFLIYFQGNSAPDKSGLPSDRFSAERTGGSVSTLTIQRTQQEDSAVYLCASSSYQGTGTEAFFGQGTRLTVV.